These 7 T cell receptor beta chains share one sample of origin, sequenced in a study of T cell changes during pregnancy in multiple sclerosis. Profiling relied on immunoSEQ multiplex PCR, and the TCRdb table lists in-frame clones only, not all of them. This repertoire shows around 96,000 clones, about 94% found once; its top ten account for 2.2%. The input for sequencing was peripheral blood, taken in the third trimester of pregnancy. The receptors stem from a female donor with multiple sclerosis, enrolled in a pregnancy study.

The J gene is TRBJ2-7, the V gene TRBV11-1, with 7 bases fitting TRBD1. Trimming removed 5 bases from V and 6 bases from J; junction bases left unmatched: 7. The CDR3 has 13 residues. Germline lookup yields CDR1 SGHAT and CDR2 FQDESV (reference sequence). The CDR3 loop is CASSLLTGSEQYF. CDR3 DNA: TGTGCCAGCAGCCTACTGACAGGGTCCGAGCAGTACTTC.

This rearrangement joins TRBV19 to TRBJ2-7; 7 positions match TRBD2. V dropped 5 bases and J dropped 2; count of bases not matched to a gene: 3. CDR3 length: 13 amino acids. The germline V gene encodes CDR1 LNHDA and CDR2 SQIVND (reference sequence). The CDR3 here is CASSGREPYEQYF. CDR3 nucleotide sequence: TGTGCCAGTAGTGGGCGGGAGCCCTACGAGCAGTACTTC.

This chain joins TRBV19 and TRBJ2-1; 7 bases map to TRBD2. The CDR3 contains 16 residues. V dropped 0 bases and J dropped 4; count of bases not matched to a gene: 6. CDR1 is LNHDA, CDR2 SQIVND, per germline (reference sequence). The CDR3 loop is CASSIDKRTRYNEQFF. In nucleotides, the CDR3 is TGTGCCAGTAGTATAGATAAGAGGACTAGATACAATGAGCAGTTCTTC.

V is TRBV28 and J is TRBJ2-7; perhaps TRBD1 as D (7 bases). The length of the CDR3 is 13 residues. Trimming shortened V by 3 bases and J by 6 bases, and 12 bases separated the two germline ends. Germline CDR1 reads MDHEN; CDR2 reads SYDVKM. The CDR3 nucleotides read TGTGCCAGCAGTTTTCGGCAGGGGGGCGAGCAGTACTTC. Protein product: CASSFRQGGEQYF.

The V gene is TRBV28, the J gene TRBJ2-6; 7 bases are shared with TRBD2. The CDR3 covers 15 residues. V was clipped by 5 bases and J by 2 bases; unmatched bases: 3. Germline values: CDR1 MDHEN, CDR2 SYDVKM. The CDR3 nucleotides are TGTGCCAGCAGTCCCCGGGGGGCTGGGGCCAACGTCCTGACTTTC. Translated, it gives CASSPRGAGANVLTF.

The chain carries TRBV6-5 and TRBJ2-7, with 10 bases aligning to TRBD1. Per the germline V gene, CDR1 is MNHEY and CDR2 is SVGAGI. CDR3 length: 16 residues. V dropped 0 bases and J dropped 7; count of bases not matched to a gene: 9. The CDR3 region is CASSYSATGGAGEQYF. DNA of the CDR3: TGTGCCAGCAGTTACTCGGCGACAGGGGGCGCGGGGGAGCAGTACTTC.

CDR3 protein: CASSAAQGDVTEAFF. CDR3 bases: TGTGCCAGCAGCGCAGCTCAGGGGGACGTCACTGAAGCTTTCTTT. The rearrangement links TRBV7-9 to TRBJ1-1, with 7 bases that match TRBD1. V shed 5 bases and J 4 bases; nucleotides not matched to a gene: 10. Germline V gene sequence: CDR1 SEHNR, CDR2 FQNEAQ (reference sequence). CDR3 length: 15 residues.